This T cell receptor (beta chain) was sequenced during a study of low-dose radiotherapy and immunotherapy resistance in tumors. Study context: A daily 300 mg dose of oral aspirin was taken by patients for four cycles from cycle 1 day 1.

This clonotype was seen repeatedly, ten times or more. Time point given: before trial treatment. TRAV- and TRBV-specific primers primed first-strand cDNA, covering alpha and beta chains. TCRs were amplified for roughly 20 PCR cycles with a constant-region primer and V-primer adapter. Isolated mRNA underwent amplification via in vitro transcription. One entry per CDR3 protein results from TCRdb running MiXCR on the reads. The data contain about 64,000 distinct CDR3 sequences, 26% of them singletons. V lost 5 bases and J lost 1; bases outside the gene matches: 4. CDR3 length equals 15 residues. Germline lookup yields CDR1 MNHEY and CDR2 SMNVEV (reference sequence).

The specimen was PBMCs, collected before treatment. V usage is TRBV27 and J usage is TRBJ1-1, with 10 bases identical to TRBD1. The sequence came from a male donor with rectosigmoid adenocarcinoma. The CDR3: CASSKGQGWNTEAFF. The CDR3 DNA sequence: TGTGCCAGCAGTAAGGGACAGGGGTGGAACACTGAAGCTTTCTTT.